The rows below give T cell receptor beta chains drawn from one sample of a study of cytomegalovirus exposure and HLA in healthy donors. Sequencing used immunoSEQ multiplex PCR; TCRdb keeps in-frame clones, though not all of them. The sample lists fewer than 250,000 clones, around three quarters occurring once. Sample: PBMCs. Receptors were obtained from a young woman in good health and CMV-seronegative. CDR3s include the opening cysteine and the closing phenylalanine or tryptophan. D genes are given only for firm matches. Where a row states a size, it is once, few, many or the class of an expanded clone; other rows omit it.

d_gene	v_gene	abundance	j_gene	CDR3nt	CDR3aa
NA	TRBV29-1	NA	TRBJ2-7	TGCAGCGTTGCTGAGACAGCATACGAGCAGTACTTC	CSVAETAYEQYF
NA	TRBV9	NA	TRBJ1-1	TGTGCCAGCAGCGTAGCGGGGGAGGTCACTGAAGCTTTCTTT	CASSVAGEVTEAFF
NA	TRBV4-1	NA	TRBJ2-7	TGCGCCAGCAGCCAAGCCCCGGACAACGAGCAGTACTTC	CASSQAPDNEQYF
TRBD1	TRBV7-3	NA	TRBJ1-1	TGTGCCAGCAGCTTGGACAGGGTAAACACTGAAGCTTTTTTT	CASSLDRVNTEAFF
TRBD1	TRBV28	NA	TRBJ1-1	TGTGCCAGCAGTCCAGGGACAGGTTCAACGGCGGACACTGAAGCTTTCTTT	CASSPGTGSTADTEAFF
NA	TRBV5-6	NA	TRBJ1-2	TGTGCCAGCAGCTCACAAGCAGGGTTCTTTCATGGCTACACCTTC	CASSSQAGFFHGYTF
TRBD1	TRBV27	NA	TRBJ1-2	TGTGCCAGCAGCACTTTGACAGGGGTCGGCTACACCTTC	CASSTLTGVGYTF
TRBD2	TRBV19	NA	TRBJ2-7	TGTGCCAGTAGTGCCTCTAGCGGGAGATTCGGCGAGCAGTACTTC	CASSASSGRFGEQYF
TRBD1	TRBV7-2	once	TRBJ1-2	TGTGCCAGCAGGCCTAACAGGGGTCACTATGGCTACACCTTC	CASRPNRGHYGYTF
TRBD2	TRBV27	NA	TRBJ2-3	TGTGCCAGCAGTCCCGGGACTAGCGGGAGCACAGATACGCAGTATTTT	CASSPGTSGSTDTQYF
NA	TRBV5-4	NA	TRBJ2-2	TGTGCCAGCAGCCCCGGGGGGCAGCTGAACACCGGGGAGCTGTTTTTT	CASSPGGQLNTGELFF
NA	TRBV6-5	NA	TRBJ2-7	TGTGCCAGCAGTCCACACCGGGACTACGAGCAGTACTTC	CASSPHRDYEQYF
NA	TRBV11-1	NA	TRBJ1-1	TGTGCCAGCAGCTTAGCGCGGGCAGGTTTTAACACTGAAGCTTTCTTT	CASSLARAGFNTEAFF
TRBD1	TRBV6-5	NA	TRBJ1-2	TGTGCCAGCAGACAGGACAGGGGGCTAGATGGCTACACCTTC	CASRQDRGLDGYTF
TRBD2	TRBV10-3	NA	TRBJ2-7	TGTGCCATCGGGACTAGCTCCTACGAGCAGTACTTC	CAIGTSSYEQYF
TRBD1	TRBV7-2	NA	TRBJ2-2	TGTGCCAGCAGCGAGGGACAGGGTAATAACGGGGAGCTGTTTTTT	CASSEGQGNNGELFF
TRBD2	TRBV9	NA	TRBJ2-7	TGTGCCAGCAGCGTAGAGCGGGAGAGCTCCTACGAGCAGTACTTC	CASSVERESSYEQYF
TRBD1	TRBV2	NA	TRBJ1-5	TGTGCCAGCAGTGACCGGACAGGGGGCGTTATAGCGAGCAATCAGCCCCAGCATTTT	CASSDRTGGVIASNQPQHF
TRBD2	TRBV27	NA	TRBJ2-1	TGTGCCAGCAGTCCCTGGACTAGCGGGAAAAGTTCGAATGAGCAGTTCTTC	CASSPWTSGKSSNEQFF
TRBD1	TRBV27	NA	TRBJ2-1	TGTGCCAGCACCCCGGACAGGGACAATGAGCAGTTCTTC	CASTPDRDNEQFF
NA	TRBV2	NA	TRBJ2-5	TGTGCCAGCAGTGAAGCGCGGGGACGTCCAGAGACCCAGTACTTC	CASSEARGRPETQYF
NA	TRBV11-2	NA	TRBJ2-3	TGTGCCAGCAGCTTAGTAGGGGCAAGCACAGATACGCAGTATTTT	CASSLVGASTDTQYF
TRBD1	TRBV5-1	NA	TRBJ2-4	TGCGCCAGCAGCTACAGGACAGGGAAAAACATTCAGTACTTC	CASSYRTGKNIQYF
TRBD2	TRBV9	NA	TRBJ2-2	TGTGCCAGCAGCGATCCTAGCGGGGGGTCGAACACCGGGGAGCTGTTTTTT	CASSDPSGGSNTGELFF
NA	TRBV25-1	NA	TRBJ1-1	TGTGCCAGCAGTGAAGGCCGAGGGGAAGCTTTCTTT	CASSEGRGEAFF
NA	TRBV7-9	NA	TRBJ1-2	TGTGCCAGCAGGGGGACGCGGGGAGACTATGGCTACACCTTC	CASRGTRGDYGYTF
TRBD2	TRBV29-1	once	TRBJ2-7	TGCAGCGTTGGGACTAGCGGGAGAGCCGTCCTCTACGAGCAGTACTTC	CSVGTSGRAVLYEQYF
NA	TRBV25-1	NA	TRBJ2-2	TGTGCCAGCACGGGACACGCGAACACCGGGGAGCTGTTTTTT	CASTGHANTGELFF